This T cell receptor (beta chain) was captured by sequencing in a study of cytomegalovirus exposure and HLA in healthy donors. Study conclusions and caveats: CMV serostatus was the only immune exposure information that was available. The authors later found TCR association rates varying by HLA locus, with DRB1 most and HLA-C fewest.

As concerns this clone: Its antigen remains unidentified.

Healthy individuals who donated bone marrow served as the donors. The study ran its PCR with 60 Vbeta and 13 Jbeta primers. As processed by the authors: Around 9.9 million shared chains were among the roughly 78 million unique TCR beta chains that a later analysis counted. The protocol was immunoSEQ multiplex PCR, while the TCRdb copy is restricted to in-frame clones and leaves out a portion. That table furnishes V, J and clone size, whereas the DNA furnished D and trimming. Of 110,000 or so clones listed, about 72% are singletons. The clonotype was recovered from a man in his forties or fifties in good health and CMV-seropositive. Sequencing was done on a sample of PBMCs.

CDR3 coding DNA: TGCGCCAGCAGTGAGGAGGCTGACTATGGCTACACCTTC. Translating it yields CASSEEADYGYTF. The chain links TRBV10-1 to TRBJ1-2; D remains unclear. The ends were cut back, 2 bases at V and 3 bases at J, with 7 bases in the middle. The CDR3 spans 13 residues. Germline V lookup: CDR1 WNHNN, CDR2 SYGVQD (reference sequence).